What follows are 10 T cell receptor beta chains derived from one specimen sequenced in a study of tumor-infiltrating lymphocytes in glioblastoma multiforme. Multiple V-beta primers and a C-beta primer amplified TCRB from RNA. TCRdb re-analysed the multiplex PCR reads in MiXCR, keeping a single row per CDR3 protein. The table has 10,000 to 15,000 distinct CDR3 sequences, 64% seen once. Sequencing used brain tumor tissue. These receptors came from a male donor with glioblastoma.

Regarding this clonotype: An end of the junction differs from the germline gene, which may be a read error. The chain carries TRBV5-1 and TRBJ2-1, with TRBD1 matching over 8 bases. There are 15 residues in the CDR3. Looked up from germline, CDR1 is SGHRS and CDR2 is YFSETQ. CDR3 loop: CASSPGTGVYNGQLF. The CDR3, as DNA: TGCGCCAGCAGCCCTGGGACAGGTGTCTACAATGGGCAGCTCTTC.

About this clonotype itself: Compared with germline, one end of the junction differs, possibly owing to a read error. CDR3 nucleotide sequence: TGTGCCAGCAGCCCTGGACTAGCGCCAACAGATACGCAGTATTTC. Translation gives CASSPGLAPTDTQYF. The genes are TRBV6-2 or TRBV6-3 and TRBJ2-3; 9 nucleotides line up with TRBD2. Germline loops: CDR1 MNHEY, CDR2 SVGEGT. The CDR3 extends over 15 amino acids.

As for this clonotype: Given a much more abundant clone one base away, this may be a read error. This chain's CDR3 is CVSGPAGYEQYF. CDR3 nucleotides: TGTGTCAGCGGCCCCGCGGGGTACGAGCAGTACTTC. The genes are TRBV28 and TRBJ2-7, with D maybe TRBD2 (6 bases). The CDR3 has 12 residues. CDR1 is MDHEN and CDR2 is SYDVKM in the germline V gene.

This clonotype was picked up a small number of times. A read error is possible here, since a much larger clone lies one base away. The genes are TRBV21-1 and TRBJ2-3; TRBD1, as called in the table, went unchecked against the DNA. TRBV21-1 is marked as a pseudogene. The CDR3 length is 19 residues. This CDR3 is CASSHTGTSRFHGTDTQYF. The CDR3 DNA sequence: TGTGCCAGCAGCCATACCGGGACATCCCGTTTCCATGGCACAGATACGCAGTATTTT.

The sample holds many counts of this clonotype. The chain is built from TRBV18 and TRBJ2-7; D remains ambiguous. The CDR3 sequence is 14 residues long. Trimming took off 0 bases at V and 7 bases at J, with 13 bases between the two ends. Germline CDR1 and CDR2: KGHSH and LQKENI. The CDR3: CASSPPSGLGEQYF. The CDR3 DNA follows: TGTGCCAGCTCACCACCGTCGGGTTTGGGGGAGCAGTACTTC.

The chain uses TRBV7-9 and TRBJ2-2; no clear D gene. CDR1 is SEHNR and CDR2 is FQNEAQ in the germline V gene (reference sequence). The CDR3 contains 15 residues. CDR3 DNA: TGTGTAAGCAGCTTAGAAGAGGTTGGCACCGGGGAGCTGTTTTTT. Its protein is CVSSLEEVGTGELFF.

This clonotype was seen just once. Germline is not matched at one junction end, which may reflect a read error. The V gene is TRBV5-4, the J gene TRBJ2-7, with a weak D call TRBD1 (5 bases). This CDR3 spans 14 amino acids. CDR1 is SGHNT, CDR2 YYREEE, per germline (reference sequence). DNA for the CDR3: TGTGCCACCAGCTTGAGGCACCAGGGCTACGAGCAGTACTTC. Translating gives CATSLRHQGYEQYF.

This rearrangement joins TRBV6-1 to TRBJ2-3; TRBD1 is a possible D gene (5 bases). Germline values: CDR1 MNHNS, CDR2 SASEGT. The CDR3 spans 13 residues. V lost 1 base and J 4 bases, leaving 6 bases between the germline ends. CDR3 in amino acids: CASSEGRADTQYF. The CDR3 DNA follows: TGTGCCAGCAGTGAAGGCAGGGCAGATACGCAGTATTTT.

In regard to this clonotype: A much larger clonotype is one base distant, so this may be a read error. A read error is likely, as this CDR3 ends without the conserved phenylalanine or tryptophan. Because the CDR3's place on the DNA is in doubt, the DNA is left out and the CDR3 is given as listed by TCRdb. V usage is TRBV5-1 and J usage is TRBJ2-6. The CDR3 numbers 15 amino acids, ends counted. Germline CDR1 is SGHRS and CDR2 is YFSETQ. CDR3 amino acids: CASSLGGSGANVPTL.

Points on this clonotype: The CDR3 ends on some other residue instead of the conserved phenylalanine or tryptophan, so this is likely a read error. J is TRBJ2-3 and V is TRBV30; D remains ambiguous. The V end lost 2 bases, the J end lost 5 bases, and 8 bases lay between the germline ends. This CDR3 spans 12 amino acids. Germline CDR1 GTSNPN, CDR2 SVGIG (reference sequence). Here the CDR3 reads CAWSMAVDTQYY. CDR3 DNA sequence: TGTGCCTGGAGTATGGCGGTAGATACGCAGTATTAT.